This T cell receptor beta chain was documented in a study of T cell changes during pregnancy in multiple sclerosis. This CDR3 spans 15 amino acids. Germline V gene sequence: CDR1 SGHRS, CDR2 YFSETQ. The ends lost 4 bases at V and 4 bases at J; junction bases unmatched: 4. Measured with immunoSEQ multiplex PCR; TCRdb has only the in-frame clones, and not every one. This repertoire shows approximately 50,000 clones, 92% found once; its top ten account for approximately 0.68%. The TCR originated in a female donor with multiple sclerosis, enrolled in a pregnancy study. This material consisted of CD4+ T cells from peripheral blood mononuclear cells, taken in the third trimester of pregnancy. The chain employs TRBV5-1 and TRBJ2-3; 12 nucleotides align to TRBD2. CDR3 DNA sequence: TGCGCCAGCAGCGGCCTAGCGGGAGGGGCAGATACGCAGTATTTT. Translation: CASSGLAGGADTQYF.